This TCR beta chain was observed in a study of response to subunit inactivated influenza vaccine. CDR3 size: 14 residues. Deletions cut 5 bases from V and 5 bases from J, with 12 bases between. The germline V gene encodes CDR1 SGHAT and CDR2 FQNNGV. TCRdb fed the RT-PCR reads into MiXCR, producing one record per CDR3 protein. The sample carries just over 300,000 distinct CDR3 sequences, less than 25% recorded once. The receptor was derived from a man in his fifties or sixties who received an inactivated influenza vaccine. The input for sequencing was PBMCs from blood, taken less than 22 months after vaccination. The chain links TRBV11-2 to TRBJ2-2; D possibly uses TRBD1 or TRBD2 (5 bases each). CDR3 sequence: CASSPLGVTGELFF. CDR3 coding DNA: TGTGCCAGCAGCCCCTTGGGGGTAACCGGGGAGCTGTTTTTT.